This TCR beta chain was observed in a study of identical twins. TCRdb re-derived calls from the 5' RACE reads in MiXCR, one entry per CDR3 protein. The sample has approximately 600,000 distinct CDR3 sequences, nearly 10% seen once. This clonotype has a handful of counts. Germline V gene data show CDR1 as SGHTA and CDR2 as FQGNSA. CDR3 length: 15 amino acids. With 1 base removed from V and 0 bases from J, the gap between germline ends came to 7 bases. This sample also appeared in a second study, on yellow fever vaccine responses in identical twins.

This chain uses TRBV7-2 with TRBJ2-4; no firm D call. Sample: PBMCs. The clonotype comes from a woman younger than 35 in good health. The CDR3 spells CASSLVARAKNIQYF. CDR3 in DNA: TGTGCCAGCAGCTTAGTGGCAAGAGCCAAAAACATTCAGTACTTC.